The clone carrying this TCR beta chain showed up just a few times. What it binds is not known. Per germline, CDR1 SQVTM and CDR2 ANQGSEA. The length of the CDR3 is 13 residues. The J segment lost 2 bases and the V segment lost 3 bases, leaving 4 bases of the junction unmatched. This entry comes from a study of T-cell memory formation after mild COVID-19. The wider study: In these data, TCR clusters were largely donor specific.

Findings of the study overall: Clones shrinking between day 15 and 85 showed a balanced CD4/CD8 split, and those that grew later tilted toward CD4+.

TCRdb reprocessed the 5' RACE reads with MiXCR, giving one entry per CDR3 protein. The data hold hundreds of thousands of distinct CDR3 sequences, with 20% to 25% observed a single time. The V call is TRBV29-1, the J call TRBJ2-7, with 7 bases fitting TRBD1. The receptor was isolated from an adult woman who had mild COVID-19 (a few samples of this study predate the infection). Cell type and time point are not known. The sequenced sample was PBMCs or a T cell subset sorted from them (not recorded which). The CDR3 DNA reads as TGCAGCGTTGAGACGGGACAGCCCTACGAGCAGTACTTC. This gives the protein CSVETGQPYEQYF.